This T cell receptor beta chain was captured by sequencing in a study of CD8+ T cells in alopecia areata (dated by TCRdb to about 2018). Broadly, across the study: Treated patients were enrolled in an open-label pilot trial of oral tofacitinib, 5 to 10 mg twice daily, for moderate-to-severe alopecia areata. Tofacitinib was administered for 6 to 18 months, and 6 months of follow-up off drug were then conducted to assess delayed response and recurrence. In both human patients and the C3H/HeJ mouse model, the study applied high-throughput TCRbeta sequencing to look at T cell clonal expansion in alopecia areata. Scalp tissue and sorted CD4+ and CD8+ peripheral blood T cells from patchy and totalis/universalis alopecia areata patients and from healthy controls were covered by human TCRbeta sequencing. Biopsies were taken from tofacitinib-treated patients at baseline and again at 4 and 24 weeks into treatment, and several of those patients also had a later scalp biopsy. Clonality in the scalp was compared among normal scalp (n=4), patchy alopecia areata scalp (n=8), and alopecia totalis/universalis scalp (n=8). The RNA source kit depended on sample type: the PAXgene miRNA kit for fixed scalp, the miRNeasy kit for PBMCs, and the RNeasy kit for mouse skin. immunoSEQ multiplex PCR using 35 Vbeta forward primers and 13 Jbeta reverse primers was used to amplify TCRbeta CDR3 regions. The study at large found these results: Shared TCR sequences between patients were less evident than in mice, which may be partly attributable to HLA diversity in the patient population. Scalp TCR repertoire analysis is complicated because resident alphabeta T cells in normal human skin are also sequenced, whereas mouse skin is dominated by gammadelta T cells. Higher clonality and more expanded CD8+ clones were observed in lesional scalp than in normal scalp, particularly in alopecia totalis/universalis, a finding suggestive of antigenic drive.

The library was produced with the immunoSEQ multiplex PCR assay. To provide template for TCR sequencing, every sample had RNA extracted and reverse transcribed into cDNA. SuperScript III was used for first-strand cDNA synthesis, primed with a 2:1 mix of oligo-dT and random hexamers. Amplification bias was assessed with a synthetic immune receptor repertoire, and residual bias was removed computationally. As for the original processing: Raw reads were preprocessed to remove errors, and CDR3 was defined by IMGT conventions from the conserved cysteine to phenylalanine. Clonality was computed as 1 minus the Shannon entropy, with the entropy normalized by log2 of the number of productive unique TCRs. Whether each scalp clone was CD4 or CD8 was inferred by checking scalp TCRbeta sequences against the CD4 and CD8 repertoires from sorted blood. TCRdb took this table from immuneACCESS and kept in-frame rearrangements with V and J called. Such tables lack part of the clones; where checked against another copy, unresolved V genes explain under half of the gap, and the rest is unexplained. The V and J calls and clone size are taken from that table; D and trimming were inferred from the DNA. The sample yields 110,000 or so clones; around two fifths were counted once. 2.5% to 3.5% of the sample is taken by the ten largest.

Of note for this clone: This clone's antigen is unknown. Base qualities are not recorded, but no much larger clone differs from it by a single base.

From alopecia areata patients, peripheral blood was collected along with lesional scalp punch biopsies. PBMCs were isolated by density centrifugation and stained for CD3, CD4 and CD8, and CD4+ and CD8+ T cells were sorted on a FACSAria. Per the germline V gene, SQVTM is the CDR1 and ANQGSEA is the CDR2. Germline trimming amounts to 6 bases on V and 4 bases on J, with 3 as the count of junction bases outside the gene matches. There are 12 amino acids in the CDR3, from cysteine to phenylalanine inclusive. CDR3 DNA is the only sequence kept; it has 36 bases, read in frame from the first base. Recombination connected TRBV29-1 to TRBJ2-3; 8 bases in between match TRBD2. The clonotype was recovered from a human donor with alopecia areata. The sequenced material came from CD4+ T cells sorted from blood. The nucleotide sequence is given as TGCAGCGTAAGGACTAGCCCAGATACGCAGTATTTT. This gives the protein CSVRTSPDTQYF.